This T cell receptor beta chain was observed in a study of blood T cells in healthy people across ages. With a J-beta primer mix and a sample-barcoded 5' primer, a second PCR ran about 7 to 11 cycles. TCRdb re-derived calls from the 5' RACE reads in MiXCR, one entry per CDR3 protein. Of fewer than 1,200,000 distinct CDR3 sequences in the sample, about 23% were seen once. In germline, CDR1 is SGDLS, CDR2 YYNGEE. This CDR3 has 12 residues. Between the trimmed V and J ends, which lost 3 bases and 6 bases, there was a span of 8 bases. This clonotype was recorded at least ten times. This sample also belongs to another study, concerning T cells of mothers and their children.

The source material was blood. The genes are TRBV9 and TRBJ2-3, with D uncertain. The TCR sequence derives from a girl aged 2-15 years in good health. CDR3 in DNA: TGTGCCAGCAGCGACGCCTCCGATACGCAGTATTTT. It yields the protein CASSDASDTQYF.